The 21 T cell receptor beta chains below all came from one sample that was sequenced in a study of regulatory and conventional T cells in RAG deficiency. Conventional CD4+ T cells were sorted from blood as CD25-low CD127-high cells. Generated by immunoSEQ multiplex PCR, the TCRdb table keeps only in-frame clones and is missing some. The repertoire holds 34,000 or so clones, with approximately 80% as singletons. These data also formed part of another study, on regulatory T cells. That study reports: Amplification used 52 TRBV primers and 13 TRBJ primers.

The specimen sequenced was CD4+ effector T cells sorted from blood. These receptors were taken from a human donor in good health.

This clone was counted only a few times. V gene TRBV5-4 combines with J gene TRBJ1-1; weak D call: TRBD1 (5 bases). CDR1 is SGHNT, CDR2 YYREEE, per germline (reference sequence). The CDR3 spans 15 residues. The V end lost 3 bases, the J end lost 10 bases, and 22 bases lay between the germline ends. The CDR3 here is CASSSPLSASGGAFF. The CDR3 nucleotides are TGTGCCAGCAGCTCACCCCTTTCCGCCTCTGGGGGAGCTTTCTTT. Full variable domain (remainder filled in from reference TRBV5-4 and TRBJ1-1): ETGVTQSPTHLIKTRGQQVTLRCSSQSGHNTVSWYQQALGQGPQFIFQYYREEENGRGNFPPRFSGLQFPNYSSELNVNALELDDSALYLCASSSPLSASGGAFFGQGTRLTVV.

The chain uses TRBV6-5 and TRBJ2-2, with TRBD1 identical over 7 bases. The CDR3 is 14 amino acids. The V gene's germline CDR1 is MNHEY and CDR2 SVGAGI. J lost 3 bases, V lost 4 bases, and 2 bases had no gene match. The CDR3 region has the DNA TGTGCCAGCAGTTCACAGGGGTACACCGGGGAGCTGTTTTTT. Amino acid sequence: CASSSQGYTGELFF.

This sequence joins TRBV19 and TRBJ1-1; D is possibly TRBD1 (6 bases). Trimming removed 7 bases from V and 5 bases from J, with 20 bases in between. Per germline, CDR1 LNHDA and CDR2 SQIVND (reference sequence). CDR3 size: 15 residues. DNA for the CDR3: TGTGCCAGTAAGTGGGACAAGGAAAGAGGTACTGAAGCTTTCTTT. It translates to CASKWDKERGTEAFF.

This sequence joins TRBV6-5 and TRBJ2-3, with D unresolved. Germline CDR1 reads MNHEY; CDR2 reads SVGAGI. V was pared by 0 bases and J by 2 bases, with 6 bases between. The CDR3 is made up of 14 amino acids. The CDR3 here is CASSYSGFTDTQYF. Here the CDR3 DNA reads TGTGCCAGCAGTTACTCGGGTTTCACAGATACGCAGTATTTT.

The chain carries TRBV19 and TRBJ1-1, with D perhaps TRBD1 (5 bases). The length of the CDR3 is 14 residues. V shed 5 bases and J shed 5 bases, with 15 bases lying between them. Germline CDR1 is LNHDA and CDR2 is SQIVND (reference sequence). Here the CDR3 reads CASSAWGVGTEAFF. Written as DNA, the CDR3 is TGTGCCAGTAGTGCCTGGGGGGTTGGGACTGAAGCTTTCTTT.

The rearrangement uses TRBV5-6 and TRBJ2-2; D possibly matches TRBD1 or TRBD2 (5 bases each). V lost 1 base to trimming and J lost 3 bases, with 13 bases between them. This CDR3 contains 16 residues. CDR1 and CDR2 (germline): SGHDT, YYEEEE. CDR3 nucleotide sequence: TGTGCCAGCAGCTTGTGGCAGGGAGTGGACACCGGGGAGCTGTTTTTT. Translation gives CASSLWQGVDTGELFF.

The chain recombines TRBV7-8 with TRBJ2-7; TRBD2 matches 10 bases. The V and J ends lost 4 bases and 2 bases, in that order; junction bases with no gene match: 2. CDR1 and CDR2 (germline): SGHVS, FQNEAQ. The length of the CDR3 is 14 residues. As DNA, the CDR3 is TGTGCCAGCAGCTCCAGCGGGGGGGCCTACGAGCAGTACTTC. Amino acid sequence: CASSSSGGAYEQYF.

The chain recombines TRBV18 with TRBJ2-7; D possibly corresponds to TRBD1 (6 bases). Germline assignment: CDR1 KGHSH and CDR2 LQKENI. The CDR3 runs to 13 residues. The V end lost 1 base, the J end lost 6 bases, and 10 bases lay between the germline ends. CDR3 region: CASSPLRDTEQYF. CDR3 in DNA: TGTGCCAGCTCACCACTCCGGGACACCGAGCAGTACTTC.

This clone was observed a handful of times. The chain recombines TRBV19 with TRBJ2-3; D is tentatively TRBD1 or TRBD2 (5 bases each). The CDR3 consists of 13 residues. Germline V gene lookup returns CDR1 LNHDA and CDR2 SQIVND (reference sequence). Trimming took 11 bases from V and 4 from J, leaving 16 bases between them. CDR3 in amino acids: CAVRDQAPDTQYF. The CDR3 nucleotides are TGTGCCGTCCGGGACCAGGCCCCAGATACGCAGTATTTT. Complete variable domain (other parts from reference TRBV19 and TRBJ2-3): DGGITQSPKYLFRKEGQNVTLSCEQNLNHDAMYWYRQDPGQGLRLIYYSQIVNDFQKGDIAEGYSVSREKKESFPLTVTSAQKNPTAFYLCAVRDQAPDTQYFGPGTRLTVL.

The chain combines TRBV5-1 with TRBJ1-5; the D is unclear. The ends were cut back, 0 bases at V and 2 bases at J, with 12 bases in the middle. Per germline, CDR1 SGHRS and CDR2 YFSETQ. There are 16 residues in the CDR3. The CDR3 nucleotides are TGCGCCAGCAGCTTGGGCGGGAATTGGGGCAATCAGCCCCAGCATTTT. It yields the protein CASSLGGNWGNQPQHF.

The chain joins TRBV28 to TRBJ2-2; D gene uncertain. Germline assignment: CDR1 MDHEN and CDR2 SYDVKM. CDR3 length: 13 amino acids. Trimming removed 3 bases from V and 5 bases from J, with 7 bases in between. CDR3 residues: CASSLKETGELFF. DNA of the CDR3: TGTGCCAGCAGTTTGAAGGAGACCGGGGAGCTGTTTTTT.

V usage is TRBV30 and J usage is TRBJ1-1, with D perhaps TRBD1 (5 bases). The CDR3 has 11 amino acids. V was pared by 4 bases and J by 7 bases, with 10 bases between. CDR1 is GTSNPN and CDR2 is SVGIG in the germline V gene (reference sequence). The CDR3 reads CAWIGADEAFF. The DNA of the CDR3 is TGTGCCTGGATTGGGGCCGATGAAGCTTTCTTT.

In this sample, this clone turned up a few times. The chain joins TRBV7-3 to TRBJ1-3, with 7 bases identical to TRBD1. J lost 0 bases, V lost 6 bases, and 11 bases had no gene match. CDR1 and CDR2 from the germline V gene are SGHTA and FQGTGA. The CDR3 consists of 17 residues. CDR3 region: CASSKTGTANSGNTIYF. In DNA, the CDR3 is TGTGCCAGCAGTAAGACCGGGACAGCCAACTCTGGAAACACCATATATTTT.

This chain joins TRBV4-1 and TRBJ2-3; 11 bases agree with TRBD1. V trimming: 0 bases; J trimming: 5 bases; junction bases outside the gene matches: 1. The CDR3 is 15 amino acids. CDR1 MGHRA and CDR2 YSYEKL come from the germline V gene. The CDR3: CASSQEDRGQDTQYF. CDR3 DNA sequence: TGCGCCAGCAGCCAAGAGGACAGGGGGCAAGATACGCAGTATTTT.

This chain links TRBV5-1 with TRBJ1-2; a weak D match, TRBD1 (5 bases). V lost 4 bases and J lost 1, with 20 bases in between. Per the germline V gene, CDR1 is SGHRS and CDR2 is YFSETQ. This CDR3 has 17 residues. In DNA, the CDR3 is TGCGCCAGCAGCCTGGGGGGGGGACCCGGACTTAACTATGGCTACACCTTC. Protein sequence: CASSLGGGPGLNYGYTF.

The rearrangement links TRBV10-3 to TRBJ2-7; no definite D call. The CDR3 is 12 residues long. Looked up from germline, CDR1 is ENHRY and CDR2 is SYGVKD. Trimming took off 3 bases at V and 3 bases at J, with 6 bases between the two ends. The DNA of the CDR3 is TGTGCCATCAGTGATAACGGCTACGAGCAGTACTTC. It encodes CAISDNGYEQYF.

V usage is TRBV5-1 and J usage is TRBJ2-1; weak D call: TRBD2 (5 bases). Germline V gene lookup returns CDR1 SGHRS and CDR2 YFSETQ. The CDR3 covers 16 residues. Trimming removed 3 bases at V and 5 bases at J, with 18 bases between. In nucleotides, the CDR3 is TGCGCCAGCAGCTATGACGGGATCGCTCCCCACAATGAGCAGTTCTTC. Amino acid sequence: CASSYDGIAPHNEQFF.

The chain links TRBV4-1 to TRBJ2-3, with a weak D call TRBD2 (6 bases). The CDR3 totals 15 residues. V lost 4 bases, J lost 2 bases, and 13 bases lay in between. From germline, CDR1 is MGHRA and CDR2 YSYEKL. The CDR3 region has the DNA TGCGCCAGCAGCCCACGCCGGGAGACCACAGATACGCAGTATTTT. This sequence encodes CASSPRRETTDTQYF.

The V gene is TRBV6-5, the J gene TRBJ2-3, with no clear D. Germline CDR1 reads MNHEY; CDR2 reads SVGAGI. The CDR3 runs 13 residues. V lost 7 bases and J lost 6, with 14 bases in between. The CDR3 DNA sequence: TGTGCCAGCAAGCCCTTCCCGGCGGATACGCAGTATTTT. Translation gives CASKPFPADTQYF.

This clone has only a few counts. This chain uses TRBV30 with TRBJ1-2; no clear D gene. The CDR3 spans 15 residues. Between the trimmed V and J ends, which lost 1 base and 0 bases, there was a span of 12 bases. Germline CDR1 reads GTSNPN; CDR2 reads SVGIG (reference sequence). The CDR3 nucleotides read TGTGCCTGGAGTGCCCTACGACGGGCTAACTATGGCTACACCTTC. It specifies CAWSALRRANYGYTF.

This chain connects TRBV4-1 to TRBJ1-2; D might be TRBD1 (5 bases). From germline, CDR1 is MGHRA and CDR2 YSYEKL. The CDR3 sequence is 15 residues long. V lost 3 bases to trimming and J lost 0 bases, with 11 bases between them. The CDR3 reads CASSQTEFANYGYTF. Written as DNA, the CDR3 is TGCGCCAGCAGCCAGACAGAATTCGCTAACTATGGCTACACCTTC.